This TCR beta chain was recorded in a study of blood T cell repertoires in COVID-19. Study-level background: Some COVID-19 samples were acute and others convalescent; all came from the United States, Italy and Spain. In each case, the material was cDNA or gDNA derived from T cells, B-cell-depleted T cells, or PBMCs.

This clone occurred once. In the study's own analysis: Amplification from reference gene primers served as the basis for estimated nucleated cell counts. Method: immunoSEQ multiplex PCR; TCRdb's copy keeps in-frame clones and lacks some. V, J and clone size are those of that table, while D and trimming were read from the DNA. The data contain about 120,000 clones, about 89% of them singletons. CDR1 and CDR2 (germline): SQVTM, ANQGSEA. This CDR3 contains 11 residues. V was pared by 7 bases and J by 6 bases, with 9 bases between. Patients at the Seattle site were enrolled during active infection and followed longitudinally.

The chain uses TRBV29-1 and TRBJ2-2; perhaps TRBD2 as D (5 bases). The receptor was derived from a man aged 55-75 years with COVID-19, enrolled during active disease. Sequencing input: peripheral blood. CDR3 DNA sequence: TGCAGCGCAAGGGAGCCCGGGGAGCTGTTTTTT. Translating gives CSAREPGELFF.